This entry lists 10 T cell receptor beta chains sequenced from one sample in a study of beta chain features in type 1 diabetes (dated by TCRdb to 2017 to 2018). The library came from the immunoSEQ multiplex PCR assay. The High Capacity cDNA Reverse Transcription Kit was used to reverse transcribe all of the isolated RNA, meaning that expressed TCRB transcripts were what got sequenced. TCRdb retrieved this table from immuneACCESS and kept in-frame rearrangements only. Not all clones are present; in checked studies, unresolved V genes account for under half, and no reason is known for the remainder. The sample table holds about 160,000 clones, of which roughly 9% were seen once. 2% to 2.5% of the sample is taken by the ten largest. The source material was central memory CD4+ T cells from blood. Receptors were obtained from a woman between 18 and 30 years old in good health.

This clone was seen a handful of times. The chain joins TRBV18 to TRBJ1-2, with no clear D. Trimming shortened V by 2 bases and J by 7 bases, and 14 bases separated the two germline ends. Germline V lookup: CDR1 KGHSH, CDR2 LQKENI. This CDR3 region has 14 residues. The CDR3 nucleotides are TGTGCCAGCTCACCAGTCGGGGTGGAAGGTGGCTACACCTTC. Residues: CASSPVGVEGGYTF. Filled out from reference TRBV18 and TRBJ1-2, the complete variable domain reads NAGVMQNPRHLVRRRGQEARLRCSPMKGHSHVYWYRQLPEEGLKFMVYLQKENIIDESGMPKERFSAEFPKEGPSILRIQQVVRGDSAAYFCASSPVGVEGGYTFGSGTRLTVV.

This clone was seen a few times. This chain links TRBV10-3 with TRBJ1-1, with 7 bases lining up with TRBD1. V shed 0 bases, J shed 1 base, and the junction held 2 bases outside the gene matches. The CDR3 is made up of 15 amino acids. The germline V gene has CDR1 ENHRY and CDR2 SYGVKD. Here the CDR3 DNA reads TGTGCCATCAGTGAGTCCGACAGGGAGAACACTGAAGCTTTCTTT. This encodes CAISESDRENTEAFF.

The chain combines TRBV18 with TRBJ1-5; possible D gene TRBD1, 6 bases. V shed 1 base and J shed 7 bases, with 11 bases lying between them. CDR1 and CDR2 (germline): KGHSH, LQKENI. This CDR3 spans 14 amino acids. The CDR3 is CASSPQTGMQPQHF. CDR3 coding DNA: TGTGCCAGCTCACCACAAACAGGGATGCAGCCCCAGCATTTT.

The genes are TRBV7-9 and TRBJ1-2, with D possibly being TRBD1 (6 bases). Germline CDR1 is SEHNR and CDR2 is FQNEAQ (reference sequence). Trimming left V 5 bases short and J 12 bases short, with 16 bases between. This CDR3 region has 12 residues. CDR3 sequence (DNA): TGTGCCAGCAGCCCCGGGACACGGGGCAACACCTTC. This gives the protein CASSPGTRGNTF.

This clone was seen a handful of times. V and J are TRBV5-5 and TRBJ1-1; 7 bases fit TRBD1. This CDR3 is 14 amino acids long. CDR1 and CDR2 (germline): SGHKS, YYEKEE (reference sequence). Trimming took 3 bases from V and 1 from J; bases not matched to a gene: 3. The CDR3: CASSSRTGNTEAFF. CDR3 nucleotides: TGTGCCAGCAGCTCCCGGACAGGGAACACTGAAGCTTTCTTT.

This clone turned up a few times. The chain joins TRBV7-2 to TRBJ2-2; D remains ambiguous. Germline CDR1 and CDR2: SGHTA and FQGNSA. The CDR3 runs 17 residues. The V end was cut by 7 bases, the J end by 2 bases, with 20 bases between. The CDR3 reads CASTPLPAVFNTGELFF. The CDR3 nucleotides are TGTGCCAGCACTCCCCTCCCTGCGGTCTTTAACACCGGGGAGCTGTTTTTT.

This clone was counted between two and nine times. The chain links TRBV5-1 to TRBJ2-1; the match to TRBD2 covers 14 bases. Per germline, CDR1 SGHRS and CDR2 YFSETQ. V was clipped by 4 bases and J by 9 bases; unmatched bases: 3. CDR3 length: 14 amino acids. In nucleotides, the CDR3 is TGCGCCAGCAGCCCCGGGACTAGCGGGGGTGAGCAGTTCTTC. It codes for CASSPGTSGGEQFF.

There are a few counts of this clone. CDR3 nucleotide sequence: TGCGCCAGCAGCGCCGAAACAGGGAACCAAGAGACCCAGTACTTC. Translation: CASSAETGNQETQYF. The chain links TRBV5-1 to TRBJ2-5; the D gene is possibly TRBD1 (6 bases). V dropped 4 bases and J dropped 0 bases, with 13 bases sitting between them. CDR1 SGHRS and CDR2 YFSETQ come from the germline V gene. The CDR3 spans 15 residues.

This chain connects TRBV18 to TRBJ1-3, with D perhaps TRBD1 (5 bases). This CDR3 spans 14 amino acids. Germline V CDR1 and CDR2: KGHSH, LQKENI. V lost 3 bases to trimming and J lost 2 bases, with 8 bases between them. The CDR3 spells CASSPGQPGNTIYF. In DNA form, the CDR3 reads TGTGCCAGCTCACCGGGGCAGCCTGGAAACACCATATATTTT.

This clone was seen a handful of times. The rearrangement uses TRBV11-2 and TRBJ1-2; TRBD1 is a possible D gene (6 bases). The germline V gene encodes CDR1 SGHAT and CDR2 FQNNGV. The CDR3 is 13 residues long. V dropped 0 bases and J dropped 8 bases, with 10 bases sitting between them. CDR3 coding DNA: TGTGCCAGCAGCTTAGAGGGGGGGCTGGGCTACACCTTC. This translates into CASSLEGGLGYTF.